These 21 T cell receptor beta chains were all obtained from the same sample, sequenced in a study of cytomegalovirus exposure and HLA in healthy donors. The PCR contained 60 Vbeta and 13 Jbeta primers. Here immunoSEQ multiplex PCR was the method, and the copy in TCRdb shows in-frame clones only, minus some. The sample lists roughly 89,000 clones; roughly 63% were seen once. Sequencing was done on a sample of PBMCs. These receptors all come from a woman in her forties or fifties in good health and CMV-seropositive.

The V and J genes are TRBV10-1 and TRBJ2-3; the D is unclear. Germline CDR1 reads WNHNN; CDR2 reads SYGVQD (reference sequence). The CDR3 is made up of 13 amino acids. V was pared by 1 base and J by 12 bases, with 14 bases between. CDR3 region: CASSEWAGPFQYF. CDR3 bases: TGCGCCAGCAGTGAGTGGGCAGGCCCATTCCAGTATTTT.

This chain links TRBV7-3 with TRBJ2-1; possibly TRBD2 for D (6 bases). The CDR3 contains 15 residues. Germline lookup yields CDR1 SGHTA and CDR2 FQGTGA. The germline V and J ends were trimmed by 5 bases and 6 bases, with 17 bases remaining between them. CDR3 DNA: TGTGCCAGCAGCCAATCGGGCGGGGTAGTCAATGAGCAGTTCTTC. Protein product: CASSQSGGVVNEQFF.

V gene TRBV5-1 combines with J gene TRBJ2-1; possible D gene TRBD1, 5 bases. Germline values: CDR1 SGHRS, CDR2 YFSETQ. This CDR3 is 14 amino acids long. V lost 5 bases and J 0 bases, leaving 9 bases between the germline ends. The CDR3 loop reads CASRDTPSYNEQFF. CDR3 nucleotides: TGCGCCAGCAGGGACACCCCCTCCTACAATGAGCAGTTCTTC.

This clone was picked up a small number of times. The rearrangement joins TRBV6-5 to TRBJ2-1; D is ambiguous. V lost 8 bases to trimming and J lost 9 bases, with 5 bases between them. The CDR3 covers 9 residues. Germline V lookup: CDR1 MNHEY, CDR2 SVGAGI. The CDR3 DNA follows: TGTGCCAGCGGAGTTGAGCAGTTCTTC. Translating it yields CASGVEQFF.

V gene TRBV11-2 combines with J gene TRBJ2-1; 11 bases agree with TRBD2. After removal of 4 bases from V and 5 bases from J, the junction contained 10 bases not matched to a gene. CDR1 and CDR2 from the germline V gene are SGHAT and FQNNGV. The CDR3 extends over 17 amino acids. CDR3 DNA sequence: TGTGCCAGCAGCTCGCTCCTAGCGGGGGGTCATCACAATGAGCAGTTCTTC. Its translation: CASSSLLAGGHHNEQFF.

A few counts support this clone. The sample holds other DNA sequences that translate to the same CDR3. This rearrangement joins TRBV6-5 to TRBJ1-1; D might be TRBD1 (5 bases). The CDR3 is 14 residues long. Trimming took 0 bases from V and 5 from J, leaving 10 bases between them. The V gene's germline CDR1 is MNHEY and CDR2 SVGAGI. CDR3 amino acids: CASSYSSGRTEAFF. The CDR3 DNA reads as TGTGCCAGCAGTTACTCGTCAGGGAGGACTGAAGCTTTCTTT.

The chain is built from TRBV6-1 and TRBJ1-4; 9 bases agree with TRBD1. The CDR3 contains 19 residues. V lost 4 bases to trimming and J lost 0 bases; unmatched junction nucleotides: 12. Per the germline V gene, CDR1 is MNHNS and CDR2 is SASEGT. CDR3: CASSGNPGQGDATNEKLFF. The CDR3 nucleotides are TGTGCCAGCAGTGGAAATCCGGGACAGGGAGATGCAACTAATGAAAAACTGTTTTTT.

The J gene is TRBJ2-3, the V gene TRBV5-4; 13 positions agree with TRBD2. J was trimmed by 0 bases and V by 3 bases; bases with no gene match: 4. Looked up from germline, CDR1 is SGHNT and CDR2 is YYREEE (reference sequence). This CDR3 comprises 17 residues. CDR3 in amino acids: CASSSGTSGASTDTQYF. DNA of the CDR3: TGTGCCAGCAGCTCCGGGACTAGCGGGGCAAGCACAGATACGCAGTATTTT. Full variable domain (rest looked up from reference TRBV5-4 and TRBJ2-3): ETGVTQSPTHLIKTRGQQVTLRCSSQSGHNTVSWYQQALGQGPQFIFQYYREEENGRGNFPPRFSGLQFPNYSSELNVNALELDDSALYLCASSSGTSGASTDTQYFGPGTRLTVL.

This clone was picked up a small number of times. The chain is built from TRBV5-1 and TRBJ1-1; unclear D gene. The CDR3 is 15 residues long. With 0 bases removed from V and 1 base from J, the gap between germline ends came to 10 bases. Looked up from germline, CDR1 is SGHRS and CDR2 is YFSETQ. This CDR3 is CASSLDRAGNTEAFF. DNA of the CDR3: TGCGCCAGCAGCTTGGATCGGGCGGGGAACACTGAAGCTTTCTTT.

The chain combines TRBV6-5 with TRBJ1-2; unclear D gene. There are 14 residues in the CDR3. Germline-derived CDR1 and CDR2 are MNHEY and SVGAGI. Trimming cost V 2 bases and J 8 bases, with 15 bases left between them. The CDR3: CASSYGQTYEGYTF. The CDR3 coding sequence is TGTGCCAGCAGTTACGGGCAGACCTATGAGGGCTACACCTTC.

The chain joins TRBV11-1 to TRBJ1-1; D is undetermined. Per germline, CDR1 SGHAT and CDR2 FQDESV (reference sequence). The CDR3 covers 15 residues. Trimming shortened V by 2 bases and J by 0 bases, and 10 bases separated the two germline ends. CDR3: CASSLQGTVNTEAFF. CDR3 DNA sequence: TGTGCCAGCAGCTTACAAGGCACAGTGAACACTGAAGCTTTCTTT.

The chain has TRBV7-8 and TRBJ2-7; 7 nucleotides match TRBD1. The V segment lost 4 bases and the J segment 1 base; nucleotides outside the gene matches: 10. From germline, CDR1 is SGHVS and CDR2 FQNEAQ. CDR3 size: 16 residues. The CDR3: CASSSGWAGGSYEQYF. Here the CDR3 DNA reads TGTGCCAGCAGCTCCGGGTGGGCAGGGGGTTCCTACGAGCAGTACTTC.

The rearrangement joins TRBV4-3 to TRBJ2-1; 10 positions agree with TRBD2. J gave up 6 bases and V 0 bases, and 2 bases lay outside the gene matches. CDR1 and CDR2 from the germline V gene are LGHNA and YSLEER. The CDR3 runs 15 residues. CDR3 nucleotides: TGCGCCAGCAGCCAAGATGGGACTAGCGTCAATGAGCAGTTCTTC. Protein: CASSQDGTSVNEQFF.

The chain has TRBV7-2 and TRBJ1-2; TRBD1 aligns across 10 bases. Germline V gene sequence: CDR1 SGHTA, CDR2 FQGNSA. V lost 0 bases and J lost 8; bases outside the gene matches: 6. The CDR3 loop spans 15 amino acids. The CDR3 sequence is CASSLAPGQGWGYTF. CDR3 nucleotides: TGTGCCAGCAGCTTAGCCCCGGGACAGGGGTGGGGCTACACCTTC.

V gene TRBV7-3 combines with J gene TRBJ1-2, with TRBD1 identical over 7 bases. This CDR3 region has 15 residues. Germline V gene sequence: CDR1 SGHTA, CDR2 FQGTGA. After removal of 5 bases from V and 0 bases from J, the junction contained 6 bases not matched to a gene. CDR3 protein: CASSAWTGSNYGYTF. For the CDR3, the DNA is TGTGCCAGCAGCGCCTGGACAGGCTCTAACTATGGCTACACCTTC. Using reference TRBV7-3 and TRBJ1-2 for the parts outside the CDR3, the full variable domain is GAGVSQTPSNKVTEKGKYVELRCDPISGHTALYWYRQSLGQGPEFLIYFQGTGAADDSGLPNDRFFAVRPEGSVSTLKIQRTERGDSAVYLCASSAWTGSNYGYTFGSGTRLTVV.

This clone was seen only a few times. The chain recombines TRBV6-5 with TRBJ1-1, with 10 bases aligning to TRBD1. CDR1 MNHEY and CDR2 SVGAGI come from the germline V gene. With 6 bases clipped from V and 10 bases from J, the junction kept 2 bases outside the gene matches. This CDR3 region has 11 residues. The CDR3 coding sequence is TGTGCCAGCAGCAGACAGGGGGCAGCTTTCTTT. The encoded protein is CASSRQGAAFF.

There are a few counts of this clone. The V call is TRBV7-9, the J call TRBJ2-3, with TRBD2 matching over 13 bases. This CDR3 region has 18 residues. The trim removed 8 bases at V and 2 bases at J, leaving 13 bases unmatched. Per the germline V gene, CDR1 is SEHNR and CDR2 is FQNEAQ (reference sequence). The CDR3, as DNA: TGTGCCAGCGGTGAGACTAGCGGGGGGCCTTACCCCACAGATACGCAGTATTTT. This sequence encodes CASGETSGGPYPTDTQYF.

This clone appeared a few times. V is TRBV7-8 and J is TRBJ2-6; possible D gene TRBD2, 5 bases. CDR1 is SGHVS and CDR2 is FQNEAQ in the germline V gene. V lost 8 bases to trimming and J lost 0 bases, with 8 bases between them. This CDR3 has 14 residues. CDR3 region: CASLGSSGANVLTF. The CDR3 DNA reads TGTGCCAGCCTGGGGAGCTCTGGGGCCAACGTCCTGACTTTC.

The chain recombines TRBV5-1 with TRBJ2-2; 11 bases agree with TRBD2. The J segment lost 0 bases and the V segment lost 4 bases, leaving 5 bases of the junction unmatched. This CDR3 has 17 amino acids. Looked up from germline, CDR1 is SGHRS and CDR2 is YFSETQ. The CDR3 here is CASSLTSGVTNTGELFF. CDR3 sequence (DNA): TGCGCCAGCAGCCTGACTAGCGGGGTGACGAACACCGGGGAGCTGTTTTTT.

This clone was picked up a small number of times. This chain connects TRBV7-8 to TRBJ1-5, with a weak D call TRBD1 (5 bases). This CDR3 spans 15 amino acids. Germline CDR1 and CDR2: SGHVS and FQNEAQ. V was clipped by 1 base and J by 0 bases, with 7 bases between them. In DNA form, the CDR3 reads TGTGCCAGCAGCTTAGGCAGGGTTAGCAATCAGCCCCAGCATTTT. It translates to CASSLGRVSNQPQHF.

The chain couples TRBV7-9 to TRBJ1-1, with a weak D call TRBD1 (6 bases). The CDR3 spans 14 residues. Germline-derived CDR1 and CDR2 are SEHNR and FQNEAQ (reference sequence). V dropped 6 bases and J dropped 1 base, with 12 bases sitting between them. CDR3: CASSPGQRNTEAFF. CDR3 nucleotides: TGTGCCAGCAGTCCCGGACAGAGGAACACTGAAGCTTTCTTT.